The rows below give T cell receptor beta chains drawn from one sample of a study of blood T cells in healthy people across ages. Each CDR3 protein is one row after TCRdb ran MiXCR on the 5' RACE reads. The sample gives 630,000 or so distinct CDR3 sequences, roughly 32% of which show up once; about 16% is in the top ten. Sequencing input: blood. The receptors come from a woman at least 80 years old in good health. CDR3s include the opening cysteine and the closing phenylalanine or tryptophan. Each record gives: J gene, D gene, V gene, CDR3 length, clone size, CDR3 protein, CDR3 DNA. A D gene is named only where the DNA matches it firmly. The size entry is marked missing in some rows and otherwise reads once, few, many or a size class.

J gene: TRBJ1-4; D gene: -; V gene: TRBV4-3; CDR3 length: 15; clone size: -; CDR3 protein: CASSQDAGGNEKLFF; CDR3 DNA: TGCGCCAGCAGCCAAGACGCCGGAGGGAATGAAAAACTGTTTTTT
J gene: TRBJ1-4; D gene: -; V gene: TRBV20-1; CDR3 length: 14; clone size: many; CDR3 protein: CSARIGGPGEKLFF; CDR3 DNA: TGCAGTGCTAGGATCGGCGGGCCAGGAGAAAAACTGTTTTTT
J gene: TRBJ2-7; D gene: -; V gene: TRBV5-1; CDR3 length: 14; clone size: many; CDR3 protein: CASSPGTPGNEQYF; CDR3 DNA: TGCGCCAGCAGCCCCGGGACACCGGGGAACGAGCAGTACTTC
J gene: TRBJ1-2; D gene: -; V gene: TRBV20-1; CDR3 length: 12; clone size: -; CDR3 protein: CSASGGIDGYTF; CDR3 DNA: TGCAGTGCTAGCGGGGGGATCGATGGCTACACCTTC
J gene: TRBJ1-2; D gene: -; V gene: TRBV7-2; CDR3 length: 14; clone size: many; CDR3 protein: CASSLQQLNYGYTF; CDR3 DNA: TGTGCCAGCAGCTTACAACAGCTTAACTATGGCTACACCTTC
J gene: TRBJ1-1; D gene: -; V gene: TRBV7-9; CDR3 length: 13; clone size: many; CDR3 protein: CASSLGGHTEAFF; CDR3 DNA: TGTGCCAGCAGCTTAGGGGGGCACACTGAAGCTTTCTTT
J gene: TRBJ2-1; D gene: -; V gene: TRBV5-1; CDR3 length: 15; clone size: many; CDR3 protein: CASSPTWSSYNEQFF; CDR3 DNA: TGCGCCAGCAGCCCAACCTGGAGCTCCTACAATGAGCAGTTCTTC
J gene: TRBJ2-7; D gene: TRBD1; V gene: TRBV30; CDR3 length: 13; clone size: few; CDR3 protein: CAWGDRNAYEQYF; CDR3 DNA: TGTGCCTGGGGGGACAGGAACGCCTACGAGCAGTACTTC
J gene: TRBJ1-4; D gene: TRBD1; V gene: TRBV15; CDR3 length: 18; clone size: once; CDR3 protein: CATSRGAPRTGKNEKLFF; CDR3 DNA: TGTGCCACCAGCAGAGGGGCGCCCCGGACAGGGAAAAATGAAAAACTGTTTTTT
J gene: TRBJ2-1; D gene: TRBD2; V gene: TRBV7-2; CDR3 length: 15; clone size: many; CDR3 protein: CASSSTAGGFNEQFF; CDR3 DNA: TGTGCCAGCAGCTCAACTGCCGGGGGGTTCAATGAGCAGTTCTTC
J gene: TRBJ2-1; D gene: -; V gene: TRBV6-2/TRBV6-3; CDR3 length: 12; clone size: -; CDR3 protein: CASSYKHHEQFF; CDR3 DNA: TGTGCCAGCAGTTACAAACACCATGAGCAGTTCTTC
J gene: TRBJ2-5; D gene: TRBD1; V gene: TRBV5-5; CDR3 length: 15; clone size: -; CDR3 protein: CASSQRTGGLETQYF; CDR3 DNA: TGTGCCAGCAGCCAAAGGACAGGGGGCTTGGAGACCCAGTACTTC
J gene: TRBJ1-1; D gene: TRBD1; V gene: TRBV6-5; CDR3 length: 14; clone size: -; CDR3 protein: CASSYRQGSTEAFF; CDR3 DNA: TGTGCCAGCAGTTACCGACAGGGAAGCACTGAAGCTTTCTTT
J gene: TRBJ2-7; D gene: TRBD1; V gene: TRBV3-1; CDR3 length: 16; clone size: few; CDR3 protein: CASSQGMTGGLGEQYF; CDR3 DNA: TGTGCCAGCAGCCAAGGTATGACAGGGGGCTTGGGCGAGCAGTACTTC
J gene: TRBJ2-3; D gene: -; V gene: TRBV5-1; CDR3 length: 14; clone size: many; CDR3 protein: CASSLADFADTQYF; CDR3 DNA: TGCGCCAGCAGCTTGGCGGATTTCGCAGATACGCAGTATTTT
J gene: TRBJ2-7; D gene: -; V gene: TRBV9; CDR3 length: 15; clone size: -; CDR3 protein: CASSVGQSWSYEQYF; CDR3 DNA: TGTGCCAGCAGCGTAGGACAGTCTTGGTCCTACGAGCAGTACTTC
J gene: TRBJ2-5; D gene: -; V gene: TRBV4-1; CDR3 length: 14; clone size: -; CDR3 protein: CASSLPGVAREQYF; CDR3 DNA: TGCGCCAGCAGCTTGCCAGGGGTGGCGAGAGAGCAGTACTTC
J gene: TRBJ2-2; D gene: -; V gene: TRBV4-1; CDR3 length: 14; clone size: once; CDR3 protein: CASSQVEYTGELFF; CDR3 DNA: TGCGCCAGCAGCCAAGTAGAGTACACCGGGGAGCTGTTTTTT
J gene: TRBJ2-1; D gene: TRBD2; V gene: TRBV20-1; CDR3 length: 15; clone size: many; CDR3 protein: CSAIPGLAGFNEQFF; CDR3 DNA: TGCAGTGCCATACCGGGACTAGCGGGCTTCAATGAGCAGTTCTTC
J gene: TRBJ1-5; D gene: -; V gene: TRBV5-1; CDR3 length: 14; clone size: -; CDR3 protein: CASSLATDSGPQHF; CDR3 DNA: TGCGCCAGCAGCTTGGCGACAGACTCCGGCCCCCAGCATTTT
J gene: TRBJ2-5; D gene: -; V gene: TRBV29-1; CDR3 length: 12; clone size: many; CDR3 protein: CSVELSWETQYF; CDR3 DNA: TGCAGCGTTGAATTATCGTGGGAGACCCAGTACTTC
J gene: TRBJ2-5; D gene: -; V gene: TRBV7-9; CDR3 length: 14; clone size: many; CDR3 protein: CASSPRGNEETQYF; CDR3 DNA: TGTGCCAGCAGCCCTCGGGGGAATGAGGAGACCCAGTACTTC
J gene: TRBJ2-5; D gene: -; V gene: TRBV29-1; CDR3 length: 11; clone size: many; CDR3 protein: CSVRRGGPQYF; CDR3 DNA: TGCAGCGTCCGAAGGGGGGGCCCACAGTACTTC
J gene: TRBJ2-3; D gene: -; V gene: TRBV2; CDR3 length: 14; clone size: many; CDR3 protein: CASSDGQRTDTQYF; CDR3 DNA: TGTGCCAGCAGTGATGGACAACGCACAGATACGCAGTATTTT
J gene: TRBJ1-1; D gene: TRBD1; V gene: TRBV5-1; CDR3 length: 15; clone size: few; CDR3 protein: CASTARGQGYTEAFF; CDR3 DNA: TGCGCCAGCACCGCCCGGGGACAGGGGTACACTGAAGCTTTCTTT
J gene: TRBJ2-7; D gene: -; V gene: TRBV5-5; CDR3 length: 15; clone size: many; CDR3 protein: CASSLGPGTYYEQYF; CDR3 DNA: TGTGCCAGCAGCTTGGGCCCCGGGACATACTACGAGCAGTACTTC
J gene: TRBJ1-1; D gene: -; V gene: TRBV18; CDR3 length: 16; clone size: once; CDR3 protein: CASSPRPGQPNTEAFF; CDR3 DNA: TGTGCCAGCTCACCACGCCCAGGACAACCGAACACTGAAGCTTTCTTT
J gene: TRBJ1-1; D gene: -; V gene: TRBV6-2/TRBV6-3; CDR3 length: 14; clone size: -; CDR3 protein: CASSSAIWTTEAFF; CDR3 DNA: TGTGCCAGCAGTTCTGCCATCTGGACCACTGAAGCTTTCTTT
J gene: TRBJ2-5; D gene: -; V gene: TRBV7-2; CDR3 length: 15; clone size: -; CDR3 protein: CASSLGSGSRETQYF; CDR3 DNA: TGTGCCAGCAGCTTAGGATCGGGATCAAGGGAGACCCAGTACTTC
J gene: TRBJ2-3; D gene: -; V gene: TRBV7-2; CDR3 length: 15; clone size: many; CDR3 protein: CASSLGYGGTDTQYF; CDR3 DNA: TGTGCCAGCAGCTTAGGGTACGGGGGCACAGATACGCAGTATTTT
J gene: TRBJ2-7; D gene: -; V gene: TRBV27; CDR3 length: 16; clone size: -; CDR3 protein: CASMRLVGPDSYEQYF; CDR3 DNA: TGTGCCAGCATGAGGCTGGTAGGCCCTGACTCCTACGAGCAGTACTTC
J gene: TRBJ2-5; D gene: TRBD2; V gene: TRBV10-3; CDR3 length: 16; clone size: many; CDR3 protein: CAISPQLAGGQGTQYF; CDR3 DNA: TGTGCCATCAGCCCTCAGCTAGCGGGGGGGCAGGGGACCCAGTACTTC
J gene: TRBJ1-1; D gene: -; V gene: TRBV29-1; CDR3 length: 14; clone size: -; CDR3 protein: CSVEVPGGNTEAYF; CDR3 DNA: TGCAGCGTTGAAGTTCCGGGGGGTAACACTGAAGCTTACTTT
J gene: TRBJ2-1; D gene: TRBD2; V gene: TRBV6-5; CDR3 length: 15; clone size: many; CDR3 protein: CASSRLAARLGEQFF; CDR3 DNA: TGTGCCAGCAGCCGACTAGCGGCCCGTTTAGGGGAGCAGTTCTTC
J gene: TRBJ1-5; D gene: -; V gene: TRBV12-3/TRBV12-4; CDR3 length: 16; clone size: few; CDR3 protein: CASSLQGGMSNQPQHF; CDR3 DNA: TGTGCCAGCAGTTTACAGGGAGGAATGAGCAATCAGCCCCAGCATTTT
J gene: TRBJ1-1; D gene: -; V gene: TRBV4-1; CDR3 length: 15; clone size: few; CDR3 protein: CASSQEWWQDTEAFF; CDR3 DNA: TGCGCCAGCAGCCAAGAGTGGTGGCAGGACACTGAAGCTTTCTTT
J gene: TRBJ2-3; D gene: TRBD1; V gene: TRBV5-1; CDR3 length: 17; clone size: -; CDR3 protein: CANSRGQGRSSTDTQYF; CDR3 DNA: TGCGCCAACAGTCGCGGACAGGGGCGTTCTAGCACAGATACGCAGTATTTT
J gene: TRBJ1-1; D gene: -; V gene: TRBV6-2/TRBV6-3; CDR3 length: 13; clone size: few; CDR3 protein: CASKDTWNTEAFF; CDR3 DNA: TGTGCCAGCAAGGACACGTGGAACACTGAAGCTTTCTTT
J gene: TRBJ1-2; D gene: -; V gene: TRBV2; CDR3 length: 13; clone size: few; CDR3 protein: CATYGGIYYGYTF; CDR3 DNA: TGTGCCACCTATGGGGGTATCTACTATGGCTACACCTTC
J gene: TRBJ2-2; D gene: -; V gene: TRBV7-8; CDR3 length: 15; clone size: few; CDR3 protein: CASSLVGADTGELFF; CDR3 DNA: TGTGCCAGCAGCTTAGTAGGCGCAGACACCGGGGAGCTGTTTTTT
J gene: TRBJ1-6; D gene: -; V gene: TRBV5-1; CDR3 length: 15; clone size: many; CDR3 protein: CASSPEGAYNSPLHF; CDR3 DNA: TGCGCCAGCAGCCCCGAAGGAGCCTATAATTCACCCCTCCACTTT
J gene: TRBJ2-7; D gene: TRBD2; V gene: TRBV28; CDR3 length: 15; clone size: many; CDR3 protein: CASSLPRGGPNEQYF; CDR3 DNA: TGTGCCAGCAGTCTTCCACGGGGGGGGCCAAACGAGCAGTACTTC
J gene: TRBJ1-3; D gene: -; V gene: TRBV7-2; CDR3 length: 14; clone size: -; CDR3 protein: CASSSRVAGNTIYF; CDR3 DNA: TGTGCCAGCAGCTCGAGGGTGGCCGGAAACACCATATATTTT
J gene: TRBJ2-3; D gene: TRBD2; V gene: TRBV7-9; CDR3 length: 17; clone size: many; CDR3 protein: CASSTPGTSGGTDTQYF; CDR3 DNA: TGTGCCAGCAGCACACCTGGGACTAGCGGGGGGACAGATACGCAGTATTTT
J gene: TRBJ1-5; D gene: TRBD1; V gene: TRBV7-2; CDR3 length: 14; clone size: once; CDR3 protein: CAGSLQGSNQPQHF; CDR3 DNA: TGTGCCGGCAGCTTACAGGGGAGCAATCAGCCCCAGCATTTT
J gene: TRBJ2-1; D gene: -; V gene: TRBV4-1; CDR3 length: 13; clone size: many; CDR3 protein: CASSQAARDEQFF; CDR3 DNA: TGCGCCAGCAGCCAAGCGGCTAGAGATGAGCAGTTCTTC
J gene: TRBJ1-2; D gene: TRBD1; V gene: TRBV6-6; CDR3 length: 14; clone size: many; CDR3 protein: CASKRGQGNYGYTF; CDR3 DNA: TGTGCCAGCAAACGCGGACAGGGAAACTATGGCTACACCTTC
J gene: TRBJ2-7; D gene: -; V gene: TRBV7-6; CDR3 length: 14; clone size: many; CDR3 protein: CASSLGQGDYEQYF; CDR3 DNA: TGTGCCAGCAGCTTAGGCCAGGGTGATTACGAGCAGTACTTC
J gene: TRBJ2-7; D gene: -; V gene: TRBV4-3; CDR3 length: 16; clone size: many; CDR3 protein: CASSQDRSGATYEQYF; CDR3 DNA: TGCGCCAGCAGCCAAGATCGATCAGGCGCAACCTACGAGCAGTACTTC
J gene: TRBJ2-4; D gene: -; V gene: TRBV4-1; CDR3 length: 17; clone size: many; CDR3 protein: CASSQVPGGLAKNIQYF; CDR3 DNA: TGCGCCAGCAGCCAAGTTCCAGGGGGACTAGCCAAAAACATTCAGTACTTC